The following is a TCR beta chain sequence with its context. Its antigen is not known. The data belong to a study of Ad26.COV2.S vaccination and SARS-CoV-2 variants. For the study at large: Ad26.COV2.S, an intramuscular injection, was given once or twice 56 days apart.

Study-wide findings and caveats: Breadth measured for non-spike TCRs was similar across vaccine and placebo recipients. Following vaccination, spike-specific CD8+ and CD4+ T cell responses reportedly exhibited substantial breadth. Total responses of T cells may have been underestimated by the analyses of TCR breadth and depth.

Measured with immunoSEQ multiplex PCR; TCRdb has only the in-frame clones, and not every one. The repertoire has some 480,000 clones, approximately 88% of them found once; the top ten carry roughly 13%. V lost 4 bases and J lost 3; bases outside the gene matches: 1. CDR1 and CDR2 from the germline V gene are SGHRS and YFSETQ. This CDR3 comprises 12 residues. The treatment: some 19 received Ad26.COV2.S at low or high dose, single or two shots; roughly 5 received placebo; per-sample allocation not given. Following the first vaccine or placebo injection, samples were taken on day 63. The source material was peripheral blood, sampled in a trial of Ad26.COV2.S vaccine versus placebo. The chain joins TRBV5-1 to TRBJ2-7, with 7 nucleotides matching TRBD2. The sequence derives from a person between 18 and 59 years old who received the Ad26.COV2.S COVID-19 vaccine or a placebo. This chain's CDR3 is CASSGGGYEQYF. The CDR3 DNA sequence: TGCGCCAGCAGCGGCGGGGGCTACGAGCAGTACTTC.